The 20 T cell receptor beta chains presented below share a single source sample, sequenced in a study of blood T cells in healthy people across ages. PCR was performed a second time for about 7 to 11 cycles using a sample-barcoded 5' primer and a J-beta primer mix. TCRdb reprocessed the 5' RACE reads via MiXCR and lists one record per CDR3 protein. The sample shows 550,000 to 750,000 distinct CDR3 sequences, roughly 21% of them seen only once. The sequencing sample was made of blood. Every receptor here comes from a man between 65 and 80 years old in good health.

This clonotype turned up a few times. V is TRBV7-8 and J is TRBJ2-1; TRBD2 agrees at 13 bases. From germline, CDR1 is SGHVS and CDR2 FQNEAQ. The ends lost 5 bases at V and 8 bases at J; junction bases unmatched: 6. The CDR3 is 15 residues long. The CDR3 DNA reads TGTGCCAGCAGCCTGGGGACTAGCGGGAACTATGAGCAGTTCTTC. It yields the protein CASSLGTSGNYEQFF.

Only a few counts were recorded for this clonotype. V is TRBV7-8 and J is TRBJ2-2; unclear D gene. Trimming stripped 2 bases from V and 3 bases from J, with 10 bases between. This CDR3 is 15 amino acids long. The V gene's germline CDR1 is SGHVS and CDR2 FQNEAQ. Here the CDR3 DNA reads TGTGCCAGCAGCTTATTTGTCAGTGACACCGGGGAGCTGTTTTTT. It translates to CASSLFVSDTGELFF.

Regarding this clonotype: The junction and the germline gene differ at one end; a read error may be behind it. J is TRBJ1-1 and V is TRBV20-1, with a possible D match to TRBD1 (6 bases). The germline CDR1 and CDR2 sequences are DFQATT and SNEGSKA (reference sequence). This CDR3 has 13 amino acids. The CDR3 sequence: CSAARTANTEASF. In nucleotides, the CDR3 is TGCAGTGCTGCCCGGACAGCAAACACTGAAGCTTCCTTT.

This clonotype came up a few times. The chain couples TRBV28 to TRBJ2-3, with TRBD1 matching over 7 bases. CDR3 length: 14 residues. The trim removed 3 bases at V and 8 bases at J, leaving 8 bases unmatched. Per the germline V gene, CDR1 is MDHEN and CDR2 is SYDVKM. The CDR3 nucleotides are TGTGCCAGCAGTTTTAGACAGGGAACATTTACGCAGTATTTT. It yields the protein CASSFRQGTFTQYF.

This clonotype was seen only a few times. The chain uses TRBV7-9 and TRBJ2-5, with 7 positions matching TRBD1. The CDR3 length is 13 residues. J lost 9 bases, V lost 1 base, and 5 bases had no gene match. Germline V CDR1 and CDR2: SEHNR, FQNEAQ (reference sequence). CDR3 residues: CASSLDPGGPQYF. The CDR3 bases are TGTGCCAGCAGCTTAGACCCAGGGGGACCCCAGTACTTC.

The table lists this clonotype with a few counts. V usage is TRBV20-1 and J usage is TRBJ2-1; TRBD2 is a possible D gene (5 bases). V dropped 6 bases and J dropped 8 bases, with 17 bases sitting between them. The CDR3 runs to 13 residues. Germline CDR1 reads DFQATT; CDR2 reads SNEGSKA (reference sequence). CDR3 nucleotide sequence: TGCAGTGCATCCTACTCCGAGAGGGATGAGCAGTTCTTC. This encodes CSASYSERDEQFF.

J is TRBJ2-1 and V is TRBV2; no firm D call. The germline gives CDR1 SNHLY, CDR2 FYNNEI. V shed 7 bases and J shed 4 bases, with 11 bases lying between them. The CDR3 extends over 13 amino acids. Here the CDR3 DNA reads TGTGCCAGCAACGAGGAAAGATACAATGAGCAGTTCTTC. This gives the protein CASNEERYNEQFF.

The sample holds one count of this clonotype. This may be a read error, as it is one base from a much larger clone. This chain links TRBV10-3 with TRBJ2-3, with D possibly being TRBD2 (6 bases). V gave up 10 bases and J gave up 1 base, with 27 bases separating them. The CDR3 length is 18 residues. Germline CDR1 ENHRY, CDR2 SYGVKD. As DNA, the CDR3 is TGTGCCACTGGGGGGAGATATAGCGGACCAAGCGGCACAGATACGCAGTATTTT. Translation: CATGGRYSGPSGTDTQYF.

There are a few counts of this clonotype. This chain uses TRBV6-2 or TRBV6-3 with TRBJ1-1; D might be TRBD1 (5 bases). From germline, CDR1 is MNHEY and CDR2 SVGEGT. Trimming left V 8 bases short and J 4 bases short, with 17 bases between. The CDR3 is 14 residues long. This CDR3 reads CASGSGIMSTEAFF. The CDR3 nucleotides are TGTGCCAGCGGCTCAGGGATTATGAGCACTGAAGCTTTCTTT.

The V call is TRBV28, the J call TRBJ1-4; 8 bases agree with TRBD1. Germline V gene lookup returns CDR1 MDHEN and CDR2 SYDVKM. This CDR3 region has 14 residues. The V and J ends lost 6 bases and 4 bases, in that order; junction bases with no gene match: 4. The CDR3 is CASRPGQDNEKLFF. The DNA of the CDR3 is TGTGCCAGCAGACCGGGACAGGATAATGAAAAACTGTTTTTT.

This clonotype came up many times. The CDR3 loop is CASGVGNTEAFF. The CDR3, as DNA: TGCGCCAGTGGGGTAGGTAACACTGAAGCTTTCTTT. The chain joins TRBV5-1 to TRBJ1-1; D call uncertain. Germline CDR1 reads SGHRS; CDR2 reads YFSETQ. The length of the CDR3 is 12 residues. With 8 bases removed from V and 2 bases from J, the gap between germline ends came to 10 bases.

This clonotype was counted many times. The DNA of the CDR3 is TGCGCCAGCAGCTTGGAGAGTAGCGGGAGGATCATTCAGTACTTC. Encoded protein: CASSLESSGRIIQYF. The chain employs TRBV5-1 and TRBJ2-4, with TRBD2 matching over 10 bases. J was trimmed by 9 bases and V by 0 bases; bases with no gene match: 6. The CDR3 consists of 15 residues. In germline, CDR1 is SGHRS, CDR2 YFSETQ.

This clonotype was counted only a few times. The chain combines TRBV2 with TRBJ1-5, with 9 bases that match TRBD1. The CDR3 is 14 residues long. The germline gives CDR1 SNHLY, CDR2 FYNNEI. J gave up 6 bases and V 4 bases, and 4 bases lay outside the gene matches. CDR3 nucleotide sequence: TGTGCCAGCAGTGGGTCGGACAGGGGTCAGCCCCAGCATTTT. This sequence encodes CASSGSDRGQPQHF.

The rearrangement joins TRBV28 to TRBJ2-1; tentatively, D is TRBD1 (6 bases). The DNA end is more similar to TRBJ2-5, so the J call may be wrong. The length of the CDR3 is 15 residues. CDR1 is MDHEN, CDR2 SYDVKM, per germline. The CDR3 bases are TGTGCCAGCAGTTCACGGCGGACAGTCGAAGAGACCCAGTACTTC. This encodes CASSSRRTVEETQYF.

The sample holds a few counts of this clonotype. This rearrangement joins TRBV11-2 to TRBJ2-5; possibly TRBD1 for D (6 bases). The CDR3 is 14 amino acids. V shed 4 bases and J shed 2 bases, with 11 bases lying between them. Germline CDR1 SGHAT, CDR2 FQNNGV. CDR3 amino acids: CASSSGAWQETQYF. DNA for the CDR3: TGTGCCAGCAGCTCAGGGGCCTGGCAAGAGACCCAGTACTTC.

Only a few counts were recorded for this clonotype. The V call is TRBV21-1, the J call TRBJ1-5. TRBV21-1 counts as a pseudogene. The CDR3 is made up of 13 amino acids. CDR3 amino acids: CASSKFEMHPQHF. CDR3 nucleotide sequence: TGTGCCAGCAGCAAATTTGAAATGCACCCCCAGCATTTT.

The V and J genes are TRBV5-1 and TRBJ2-5, with 14 bases aligning to TRBD2. The CDR3 extends over 17 amino acids. Trimming removed 3 bases from V and 0 bases from J; junction bases left unmatched: 4. Germline V gene data show CDR1 as SGHRS and CDR2 as YFSETQ. The CDR3 loop reads CASSSTSGREYQETQYF. The CDR3 nucleotides are TGCGCCAGCAGCTCGACTAGCGGGAGGGAGTACCAAGAGACCCAGTACTTC.

This clonotype has ten or more counts. This chain joins TRBV5-1 and TRBJ2-7; 13 nucleotides line up with TRBD2. The CDR3 runs to 15 residues. The germline V gene encodes CDR1 SGHRS and CDR2 YFSETQ. Trimming took 3 bases from V and 2 from J; bases not matched to a gene: 2. The CDR3 DNA sequence: TGCGCCAGCAGCTCGGGACTAGCGGGGACCTACGAGCAGTACTTC. This gives the protein CASSSGLAGTYEQYF.

This clonotype was seen a few times. J is TRBJ2-5 and V is TRBV7-9; D might be TRBD1 (6 bases). V dropped 7 bases and J dropped 5 bases, with 14 bases sitting between them. The CDR3 sequence is 13 residues long. The germline V gene encodes CDR1 SEHNR and CDR2 FQNEAQ (reference sequence). The CDR3 DNA reads TGTGCCAGCATCGACCAGGGGAAGGAGACCCAGTACTTC. It is translated as CASIDQGKETQYF.

The chain links TRBV18 to TRBJ2-5; TRBD1 aligns across 9 bases. The J call may not be correct, given that the DNA end is closer to TRBJ2-1. This CDR3 region has 20 residues. CDR1 and CDR2 (germline): KGHSH, LQKENI. CDR3 coding DNA: TGTGCCAGCTCACCACTGGCTGGACAGGGGACCCTCTTCACCTACAATGAGCAGTTCTTC. Its protein is CASSPLAGQGTLFTYNEQFF.